This TCR beta chain was sequenced in a study of regulatory T cells in long-lasting Graves disease. Time point described: newly diagnosed GD, antithyroid drugs for less than 3 months. Researchers made the TCR library from RNA that was extracted from PBMCs. The authors drew roughly 8.1 milliliters of peripheral blood into EDTA tubes. Through Arm-PCR of CDR3 regions and iRepertoire HTBI primers, TCR beta libraries were built. TCRdb re-called the multiplex PCR reads through MiXCR, storing one row per CDR3 protein. Of around 480,000 distinct CDR3 sequences in the sample, roughly a sixth were seen once. These data were also reused for a study on T cells in Graves' hyperthyroidism and ophthalmopathy. That report notes: The diagnostic basis comprised clinical symptoms, serum thyroxine and TRAb, thyroid ultrasound and orbital computed tomography. Primed by the HTBI set, a first-round RT-PCR was run on the TCR CDR3.

The sequence was collected from a woman aged 40-65 years with Graves disease. The sample consisted of peripheral blood mononuclear cells (PBMCs), taken at new diagnosis, from a patient treated with antithyroid drugs.

CDR3 bases: TGCAGTGGGGCTAGCGGGGGAGGGACCCAGTACTTC. Protein sequence: CSGASGGGTQYF. This sequence joins TRBV20-1 and TRBJ2-3, with 10 bases fitting TRBD2. Judging by the DNA end, TRBJ2-5 fits better; the J call may be wrong. There are 12 residues in the CDR3. The germline V gene has CDR1 DFQATT and CDR2 SNEGSKA (reference sequence).